This T cell receptor (beta chain) was sequenced for a study of T-cell memory formation after mild COVID-19. TCRdb called the 5' RACE reads again in MiXCR, with one record for every CDR3 protein. The sample carries 400,000 or so distinct CDR3 sequences, 15% to 25% recorded once. CDR1 KGHSH and CDR2 LQKENI come from the germline V gene. The ends were cut back, 6 bases at V and 4 bases at J, with 13 bases in the middle. The CDR3 sequence is 14 residues long. This clonotype was detected a few times. Sequenced: PBMCs or a T cell subset sorted from them (not recorded which). The V and J genes are TRBV18 and TRBJ2-1; D gene ambiguous. The sequence was obtained from an adult woman who had mild COVID-19 (a few samples of this study predate the infection). Cell type and time point are not known. DNA for the CDR3: TGTGCCAGCTCCCCAGAAGCCAAGTACAATGAGCAGTTCTTC. This codes for CASSPEAKYNEQFF.